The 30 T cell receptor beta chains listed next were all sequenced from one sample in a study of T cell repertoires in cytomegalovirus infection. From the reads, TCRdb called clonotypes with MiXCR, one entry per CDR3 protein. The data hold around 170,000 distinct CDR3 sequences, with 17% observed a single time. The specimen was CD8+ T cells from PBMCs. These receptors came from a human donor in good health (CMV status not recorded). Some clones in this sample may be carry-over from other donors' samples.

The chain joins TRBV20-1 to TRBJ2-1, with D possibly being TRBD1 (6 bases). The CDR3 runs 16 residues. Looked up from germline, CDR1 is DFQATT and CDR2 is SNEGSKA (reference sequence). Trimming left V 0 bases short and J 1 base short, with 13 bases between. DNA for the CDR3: TGCAGTGCTAGAGATGTACAGGGCTCTTCCTACAATGAGCAGTTCTTC. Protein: CSARDVQGSSYNEQFF.

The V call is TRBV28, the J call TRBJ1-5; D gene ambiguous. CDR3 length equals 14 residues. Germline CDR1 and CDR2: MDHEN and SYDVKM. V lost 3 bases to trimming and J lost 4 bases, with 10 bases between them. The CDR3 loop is CASSFARTNQPQHF. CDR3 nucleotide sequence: TGTGCCAGCAGTTTTGCACGGACTAATCAGCCCCAGCATTTT.

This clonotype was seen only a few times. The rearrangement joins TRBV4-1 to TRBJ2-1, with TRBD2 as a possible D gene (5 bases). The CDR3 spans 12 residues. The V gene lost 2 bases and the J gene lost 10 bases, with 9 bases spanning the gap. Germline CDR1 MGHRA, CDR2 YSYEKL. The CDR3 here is CASSQTLAEQFF. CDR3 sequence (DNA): TGCGCCAGCAGCCAAACATTAGCGGAGCAGTTCTTC.

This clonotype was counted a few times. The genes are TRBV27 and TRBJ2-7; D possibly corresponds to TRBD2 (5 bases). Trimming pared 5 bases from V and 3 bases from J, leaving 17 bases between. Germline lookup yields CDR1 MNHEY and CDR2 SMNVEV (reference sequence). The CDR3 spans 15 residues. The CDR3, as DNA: TGTGCCAGCAGTCCCGGACTCCAAGTCGTCTACGAGCAGTACTTC. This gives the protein CASSPGLQVVYEQYF.

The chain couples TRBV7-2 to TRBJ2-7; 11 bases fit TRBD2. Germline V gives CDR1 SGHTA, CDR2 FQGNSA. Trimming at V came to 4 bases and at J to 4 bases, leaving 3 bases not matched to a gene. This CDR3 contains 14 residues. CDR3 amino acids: CASSWGTSGYEQYF. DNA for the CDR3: TGTGCCAGCAGCTGGGGGACTAGCGGTTACGAGCAGTACTTC. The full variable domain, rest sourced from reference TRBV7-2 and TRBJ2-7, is GAGVSQSPSNKVTEKGKDVELRCDPISGHTALYWYRQSLGQGLEFLIYFQGNSAPDKSGLPSDRFSAERTGGSVSTLTIQRTQQEDSAVYLCASSWGTSGYEQYFGPGTRLTVT.

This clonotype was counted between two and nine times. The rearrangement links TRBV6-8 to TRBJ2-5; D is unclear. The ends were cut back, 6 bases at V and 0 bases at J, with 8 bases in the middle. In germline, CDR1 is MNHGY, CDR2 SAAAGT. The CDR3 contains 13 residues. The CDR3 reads CASRPLNQETQYF. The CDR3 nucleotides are TGTGCCAGCAGACCCCTAAACCAAGAGACCCAGTACTTC.

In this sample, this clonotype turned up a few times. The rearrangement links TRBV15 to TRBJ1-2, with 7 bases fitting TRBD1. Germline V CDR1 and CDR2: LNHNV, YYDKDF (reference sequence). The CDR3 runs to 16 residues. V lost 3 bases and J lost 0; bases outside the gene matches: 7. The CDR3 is CATSSRGQETNYGYTF. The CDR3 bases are TGTGCCACCAGCAGCCGCGGACAGGAGACTAACTATGGCTACACCTTC.

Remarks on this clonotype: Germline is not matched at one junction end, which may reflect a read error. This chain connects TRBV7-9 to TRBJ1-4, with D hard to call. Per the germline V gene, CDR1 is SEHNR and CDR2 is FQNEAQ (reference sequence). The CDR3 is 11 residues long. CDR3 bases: TGTGCCTGCAGCTTAAATGAAAAACTGTTTTTT. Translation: CACSLNEKLFF.

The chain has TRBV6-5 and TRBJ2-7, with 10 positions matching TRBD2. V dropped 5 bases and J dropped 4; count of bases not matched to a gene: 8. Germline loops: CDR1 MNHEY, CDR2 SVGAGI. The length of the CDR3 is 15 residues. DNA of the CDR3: TGTGCCAGCAGTCCTGGACTAGCGGACCCTTACGAGCAGTACTTC. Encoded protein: CASSPGLADPYEQYF.

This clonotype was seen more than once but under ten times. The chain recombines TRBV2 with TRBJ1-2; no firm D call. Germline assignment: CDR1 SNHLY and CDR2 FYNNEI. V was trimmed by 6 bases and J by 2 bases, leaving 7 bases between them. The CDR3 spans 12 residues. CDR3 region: CASRQKNYGYTF. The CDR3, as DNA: TGTGCCAGCAGACAAAAGAACTATGGCTACACCTTC.

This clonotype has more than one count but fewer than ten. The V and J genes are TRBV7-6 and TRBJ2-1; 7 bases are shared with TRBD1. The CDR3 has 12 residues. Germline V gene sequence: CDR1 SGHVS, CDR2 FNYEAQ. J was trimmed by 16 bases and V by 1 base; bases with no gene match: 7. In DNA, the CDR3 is TGTGCCAGCAGCTTAGTGCAGGGGGAAAATTTCTTC. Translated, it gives CASSLVQGENFF.

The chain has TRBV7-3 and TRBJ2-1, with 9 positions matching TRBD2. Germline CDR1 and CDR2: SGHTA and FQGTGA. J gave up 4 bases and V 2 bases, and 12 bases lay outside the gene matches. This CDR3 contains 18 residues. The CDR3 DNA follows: TGTGCCAGCAGCTTACAACCAGTAACTAGCGGGCTTTACAATGAGCAGTTCTTC. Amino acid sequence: CASSLQPVTSGLYNEQFF. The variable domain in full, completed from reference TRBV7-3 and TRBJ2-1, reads GAGVSQTPSNKVTEKGKYVELRCDPISGHTALYWYRQSLGQGPEFLIYFQGTGAADDSGLPNDRFFAVRPEGSVSTLKIQRTERGDSAVYLCASSLQPVTSGLYNEQFFGPGTRLTVL.

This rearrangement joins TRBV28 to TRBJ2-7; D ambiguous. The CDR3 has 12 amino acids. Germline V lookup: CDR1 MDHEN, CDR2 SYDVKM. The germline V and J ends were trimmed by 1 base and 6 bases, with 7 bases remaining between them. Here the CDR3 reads CASSLFKREQYF. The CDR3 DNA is TGTGCCAGCAGTTTATTCAAGCGCGAGCAGTACTTC.

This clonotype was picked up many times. The CDR3 DNA sequence: TGTGCCAGCAGCTTAACGGGGCTAGCGGTAGATACGCAGTATTTT. Translated: CASSLTGLAVDTQYF. V usage is TRBV7-3 and J usage is TRBJ2-3, with 7 bases matching TRBD2. V gave up 0 bases and J gave up 5 bases; unmatched junction bases: 5. CDR1 SGHTA and CDR2 FQGTGA come from the germline V gene. This CDR3 is built from 15 residues. Based on the CDR3 plus reference TRBV7-3 and TRBJ2-3, the full variable domain is GAGVSQTPSNKVTEKGKYVELRCDPISGHTALYWYRQSLGQGPEFLIYFQGTGAADDSGLPNDRFFAVRPEGSVSTLKIQRTERGDSAVYLCASSLTGLAVDTQYFGPGTRLTVL.

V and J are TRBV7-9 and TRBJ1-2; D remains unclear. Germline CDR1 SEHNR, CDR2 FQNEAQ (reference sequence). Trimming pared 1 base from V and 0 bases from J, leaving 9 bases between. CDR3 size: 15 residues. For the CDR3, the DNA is TGTGCCAGCAGCTTAGGGCCGAAAGCTAACTATGGCTACACCTTC. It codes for CASSLGPKANYGYTF.

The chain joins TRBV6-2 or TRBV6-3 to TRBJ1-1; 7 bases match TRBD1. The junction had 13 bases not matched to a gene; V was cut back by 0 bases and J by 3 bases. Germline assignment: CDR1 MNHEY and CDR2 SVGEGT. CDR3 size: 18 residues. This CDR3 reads CASSYSLDADRAYTEAFF. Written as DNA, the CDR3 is TGTGCCAGCAGTTACTCTTTAGACGCTGACAGGGCTTACACTGAAGCTTTCTTT.

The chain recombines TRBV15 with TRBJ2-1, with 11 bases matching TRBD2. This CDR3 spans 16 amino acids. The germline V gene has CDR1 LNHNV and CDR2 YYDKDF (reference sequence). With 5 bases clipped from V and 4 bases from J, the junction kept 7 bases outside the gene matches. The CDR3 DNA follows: TGTGCCACCAGCGTGGGACTAGCGGAGGGTTACAATGAGCAGTTCTTC. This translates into CATSVGLAEGYNEQFF.

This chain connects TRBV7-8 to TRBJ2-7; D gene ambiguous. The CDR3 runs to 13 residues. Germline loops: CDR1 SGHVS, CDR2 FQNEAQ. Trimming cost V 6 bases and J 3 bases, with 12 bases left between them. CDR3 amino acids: CASRSAGYYEQYF. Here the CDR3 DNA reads TGTGCCAGCAGGTCCGCAGGTTACTACGAGCAGTACTTC. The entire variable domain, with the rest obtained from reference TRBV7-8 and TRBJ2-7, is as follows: GAGVSQSPRYKVAKRGQDVALRCDPISGHVSLFWYQQALGQGPEFLTYFQNEAQLDKSGLPSDRFFAERPEGSVSTLKIQRTQQEDSAVYLCASRSAGYYEQYFGPGTRLTVT.

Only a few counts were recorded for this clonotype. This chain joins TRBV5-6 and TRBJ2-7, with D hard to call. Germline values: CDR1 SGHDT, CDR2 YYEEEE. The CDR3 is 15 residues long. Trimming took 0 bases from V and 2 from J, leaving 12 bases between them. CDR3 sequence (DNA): TGTGCCAGCAGCTTGGGGATACCAAGACCCTACGAGCAGTACTTC. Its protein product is CASSLGIPRPYEQYF.

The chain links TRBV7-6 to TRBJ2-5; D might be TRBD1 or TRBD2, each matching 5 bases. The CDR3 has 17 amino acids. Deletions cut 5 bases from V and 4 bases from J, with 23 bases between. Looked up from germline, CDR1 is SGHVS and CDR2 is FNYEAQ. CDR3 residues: CASSRLGHGAAGETQYF. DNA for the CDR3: TGTGCCAGCAGCCGCCTAGGGCACGGGGCCGCTGGAGAGACCCAGTACTTC. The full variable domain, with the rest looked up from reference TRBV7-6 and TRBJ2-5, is GAGVSQSPRYKVTKRGQDVALRCDPISGHVSLYWYRQALGQGPEFLTYFNYEAQQDKSGLPNDRFSAERPEGSISTLTIQRTEQRDSAMYRCASSRLGHGAAGETQYFGPGTRLLVL.

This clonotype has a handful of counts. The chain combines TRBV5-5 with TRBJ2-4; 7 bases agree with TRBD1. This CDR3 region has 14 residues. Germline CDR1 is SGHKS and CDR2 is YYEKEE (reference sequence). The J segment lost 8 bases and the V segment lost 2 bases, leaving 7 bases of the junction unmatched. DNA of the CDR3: TGTGCCAGCAGCTTTAACAGGGGATCGGACATTCAGTACTTC. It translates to CASSFNRGSDIQYF.

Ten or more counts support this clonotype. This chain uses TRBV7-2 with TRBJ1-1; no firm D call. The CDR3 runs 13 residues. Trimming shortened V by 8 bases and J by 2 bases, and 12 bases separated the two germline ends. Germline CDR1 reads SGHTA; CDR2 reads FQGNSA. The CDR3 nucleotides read TGTGCCAGCGATATCGGCTATAACACTGAAGCTTTCTTT. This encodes CASDIGYNTEAFF.

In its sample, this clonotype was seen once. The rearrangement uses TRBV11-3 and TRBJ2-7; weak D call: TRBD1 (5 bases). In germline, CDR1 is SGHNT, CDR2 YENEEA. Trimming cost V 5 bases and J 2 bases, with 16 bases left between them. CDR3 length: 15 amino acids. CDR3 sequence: CASSPFIRTTYEQYF. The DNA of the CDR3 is TGTGCCAGCAGCCCATTTATACGGACAACCTACGAGCAGTACTTC.

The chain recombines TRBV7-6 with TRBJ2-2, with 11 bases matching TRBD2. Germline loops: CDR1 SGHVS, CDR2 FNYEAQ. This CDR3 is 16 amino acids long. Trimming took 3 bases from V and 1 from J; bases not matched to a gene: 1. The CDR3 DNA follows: TGTGCCAGCAGCTTCGGGACTAGCGGGAACACCGGGGAGCTGTTTTTT. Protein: CASSFGTSGNTGELFF.

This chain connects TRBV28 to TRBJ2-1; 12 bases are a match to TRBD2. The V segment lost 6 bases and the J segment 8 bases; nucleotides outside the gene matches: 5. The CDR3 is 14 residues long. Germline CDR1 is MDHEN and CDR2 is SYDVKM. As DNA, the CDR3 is TGTGCCAGCAGCGGACTAGCGGGAATCGATGAGCAGTTCTTC. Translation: CASSGLAGIDEQFF. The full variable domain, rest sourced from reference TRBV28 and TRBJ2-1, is DVKVTQSSRYLVKRTGEKVFLECVQDMDHENMFWYRQDPGLGLRLIYFSYDVKMKEKGDIPEGYSVSREKKERFSLILESASTNQTSMYLCASSGLAGIDEQFFGPGTRLTVL.

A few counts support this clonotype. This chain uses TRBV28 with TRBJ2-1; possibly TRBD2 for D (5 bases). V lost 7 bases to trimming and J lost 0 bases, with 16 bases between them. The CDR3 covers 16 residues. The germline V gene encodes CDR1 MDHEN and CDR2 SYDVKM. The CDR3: CASTHREASSYNEQFF. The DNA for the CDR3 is TGTGCCAGCACACACCGGGAAGCGTCCTCCTACAATGAGCAGTTCTTC.

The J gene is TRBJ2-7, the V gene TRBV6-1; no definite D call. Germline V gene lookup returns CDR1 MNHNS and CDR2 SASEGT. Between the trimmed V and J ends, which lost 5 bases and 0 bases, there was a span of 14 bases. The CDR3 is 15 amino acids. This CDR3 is CASSPDGGPSYEQYF. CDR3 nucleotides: TGTGCCAGCAGTCCCGACGGCGGACCCTCCTACGAGCAGTACTTC.

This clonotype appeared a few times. This chain's CDR3 is CASSYWGIGELFF. The CDR3 nucleotides are TGTGCCAGCAGTTATTGGGGCATTGGCGAGCTGTTTTTT. The chain is built from TRBV6-5 and TRBJ2-2; tentative D call: TRBD1 (5 bases). Per the germline V gene, CDR1 is MNHEY and CDR2 is SVGAGI. Trimming removed 3 bases from V and 11 bases from J, with 13 bases in between. CDR3 size: 13 residues.

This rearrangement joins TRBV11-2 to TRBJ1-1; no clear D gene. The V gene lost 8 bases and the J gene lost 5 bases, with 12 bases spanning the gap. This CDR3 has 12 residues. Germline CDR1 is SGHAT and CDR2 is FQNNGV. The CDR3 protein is CASGSRRTEAFF. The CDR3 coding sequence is TGTGCCAGCGGATCCCGACGGACTGAAGCTTTCTTT.

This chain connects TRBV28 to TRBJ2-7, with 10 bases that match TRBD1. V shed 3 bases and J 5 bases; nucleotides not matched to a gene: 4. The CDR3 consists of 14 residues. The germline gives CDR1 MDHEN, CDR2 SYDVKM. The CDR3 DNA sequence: TGTGCCAGCAGTTTCCCCGGGACAGGGGACGAGCAGTACTTC. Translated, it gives CASSFPGTGDEQYF.